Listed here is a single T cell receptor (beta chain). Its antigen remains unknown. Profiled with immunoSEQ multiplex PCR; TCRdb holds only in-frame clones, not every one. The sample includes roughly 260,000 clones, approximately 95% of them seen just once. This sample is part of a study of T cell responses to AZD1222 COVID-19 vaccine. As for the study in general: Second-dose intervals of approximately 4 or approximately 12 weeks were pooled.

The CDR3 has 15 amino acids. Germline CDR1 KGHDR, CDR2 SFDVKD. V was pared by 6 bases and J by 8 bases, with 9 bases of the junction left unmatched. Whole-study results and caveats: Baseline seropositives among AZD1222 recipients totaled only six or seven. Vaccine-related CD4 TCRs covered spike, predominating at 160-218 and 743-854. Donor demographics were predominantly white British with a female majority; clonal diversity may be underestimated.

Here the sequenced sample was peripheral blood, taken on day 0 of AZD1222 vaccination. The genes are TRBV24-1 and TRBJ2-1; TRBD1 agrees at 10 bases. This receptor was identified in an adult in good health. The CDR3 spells CATSRGQGRNDEQFF. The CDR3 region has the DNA TGTGCCACCAGTCGGGGACAGGGGAGGAATGATGAGCAGTTCTTC.